The 32 T cell receptor beta chains listed next were all sequenced from one sample in a study of blood T cell repertoires in COVID-19. Sequencing used immunoSEQ multiplex PCR; TCRdb keeps in-frame clones, though not all of them. Of 110,000 to 150,000 clones in the sample, around 84% are singletons; the top ten hold about a tenth. The sequenced material came from peripheral blood. The receptors originated from a man aged 60-69 years with active or convalescent COVID-19.

The V and J genes are TRBV4-3 and TRBJ2-1; 11 nucleotides align to TRBD2. The germline gives CDR1 LGHNA, CDR2 YSLEER. The CDR3 runs to 16 residues. Trimming removed 2 bases from V and 9 bases from J; junction bases left unmatched: 9. The CDR3 here is CASSQPTSGRIIEQFF. The CDR3 nucleotides read TGCGCCAGCAGCCAACCAACTAGCGGGAGAATTATTGAGCAGTTCTTC.

The rearrangement joins TRBV18 to TRBJ1-2; no clear D gene. From germline, CDR1 is KGHSH and CDR2 LQKENI. V lost 5 bases to trimming and J lost 7 bases, with 14 bases between them. CDR3 length: 13 amino acids. The DNA of the CDR3 is TGTGCCAGCTCAGATTTTTGGGAGGTTGGCTACACCTTC. Its translation is CASSDFWEVGYTF.

The V call is TRBV2, the J call TRBJ1-4, with 8 bases matching TRBD1. V gave up 6 bases and J gave up 8 bases; unmatched junction bases: 17. From germline, CDR1 is SNHLY and CDR2 FYNNEI. The CDR3 has 17 residues. In DNA, the CDR3 is TGTGCCAGCAGCCTAGAATCCGGGACAGGTTCGTGGGAAAAACTGTTTTTT. Protein sequence: CASSLESGTGSWEKLFF.

The V and J genes are TRBV3-1 (or the pseudogene TRBV3-2) and TRBJ2-3, with D perhaps TRBD2 (7 bases). Germline CDR1 and CDR2: LGHDT and YNNKEL (reference sequence). The CDR3 loop spans 17 amino acids. Deletions cut 0 bases from V and 4 bases from J, with 17 bases between. As DNA, the CDR3 is TGTGCCAGCAGCCAAGATTCGACGGGGGGCCTATCAGATACGCAGTATTTT. The encoded protein is CASSQDSTGGLSDTQYF.

This clone was found a few times. The chain combines TRBV29-1 with TRBJ1-1; 11 bases match TRBD1. The CDR3 is 14 amino acids. Germline V gene data show CDR1 as SQVTM and CDR2 as ANQGSEA. Trimming cost V 2 bases and J 4 bases; bases outside gene matches: 3. The CDR3 protein is CSVEFGTGGTEAFF. CDR3 nucleotide sequence: TGCAGCGTTGAATTCGGGACAGGGGGCACTGAAGCTTTCTTT.

This chain joins TRBV2 and TRBJ1-1; 10 nucleotides line up with TRBD1. Looked up from germline, CDR1 is SNHLY and CDR2 is FYNNEI. The CDR3 contains 14 residues. J was trimmed by 0 bases and V by 8 bases; bases with no gene match: 3. DNA of the CDR3: TGTGCCAGCGACAGGGGGCAAATGAACACTGAAGCTTTCTTT. Encoded protein: CASDRGQMNTEAFF.

The chain joins TRBV29-1 to TRBJ2-1; maybe TRBD2 (5 bases). Germline V gene data show CDR1 as SQVTM and CDR2 as ANQGSEA. V was trimmed by 5 bases and J by 10 bases, leaving 21 bases between them. This CDR3 has 14 residues. The CDR3 loop reads CSVRQGSLTGEQFF. CDR3 bases: TGCAGCGTTCGGCAAGGATCTCTGACGGGGGAGCAGTTCTTC.

This rearrangement joins TRBV6-5 to TRBJ2-2; unclear D gene. V was pared by 3 bases and J by 4 bases, with 6 bases between. The CDR3 covers 13 residues. Germline assignment: CDR1 MNHEY and CDR2 SVGAGI. CDR3 sequence (DNA): TGTGCCAGCAGTTATTCGGGCACCGGGGAGCTGTTTTTT. Its translation: CASSYSGTGELFF.

The CDR3 region has the DNA TGTGCCAGAGGGGTCGGGAACACCGGGGAGCTGTTTTTT. This translates into CARGVGNTGELFF. V and J are TRBV2 and TRBJ2-2, with D perhaps matching TRBD1 (5 bases). The CDR3 length is 13 residues. V shed 9 bases and J shed 1 base, with 9 bases lying between them. CDR1 is SNHLY and CDR2 is FYNNEI in the germline V gene.

The chain is built from TRBV11-3 and TRBJ2-7; 7 nucleotides agree with TRBD1. CDR1 is SGHNT and CDR2 is YENEEA in the germline V gene. J lost 6 bases, V lost 5 bases, and 7 bases had no gene match. This CDR3 has 13 amino acids. This chain's CDR3 is CASSRDRLSEQYF. CDR3 nucleotides: TGTGCCAGCAGCCGGGACAGACTCTCCGAGCAGTACTTC.

This chain joins TRBV2 and TRBJ2-3; TRBD2 matches at 11 bases. The CDR3 runs to 14 residues. The V gene's germline CDR1 is SNHLY and CDR2 FYNNEI. Trimming took 9 bases from V and 2 from J; bases not matched to a gene: 4. CDR3 amino acids: CASLLAGDTDTQYF. CDR3 nucleotides: TGTGCCAGTCTACTAGCGGGGGACACAGATACGCAGTATTTT.

This chain links TRBV5-1 with TRBJ1-5, with D maybe TRBD1 (5 bases). Per germline, CDR1 SGHRS and CDR2 YFSETQ. Trimming left V 0 bases short and J 6 bases short, with 16 bases between. The CDR3 contains 16 residues. Here the CDR3 reads CASSLVGRVGGQPQHF. CDR3 bases: TGCGCCAGCAGCTTGGTCGGCAGGGTGGGGGGTCAGCCCCAGCATTTT.

The chain recombines TRBV19 with TRBJ1-3; weak D call: TRBD1 (6 bases). The germline V gene encodes CDR1 LNHDA and CDR2 SQIVND (reference sequence). V was cut by 10 bases and J by 3 bases, with 10 bases left in between. The CDR3 length is 12 residues. The CDR3 region is CAIGQNGNTIYF. The CDR3 DNA reads TGTGCCATAGGACAGAATGGAAACACCATATATTTT.

This rearrangement joins TRBV27 to TRBJ2-3; TRBD1 might be the D (7 bases). The CDR3 consists of 14 residues. The germline V gene encodes CDR1 MNHEY and CDR2 SMNVEV (reference sequence). Trimming removed 7 bases from V and 2 bases from J, with 13 bases in between. For the CDR3, the DNA is TGTGCCAGCACCCCAGGGGGGACCACAGATACGCAGTATTTT. Translating gives CASTPGGTTDTQYF.

J is TRBJ2-1 and V is TRBV28; TRBD2 agrees at 8 bases. Germline V lookup: CDR1 MDHEN, CDR2 SYDVKM. The CDR3 spans 12 residues. The V segment lost 1 base and the J segment 13 bases; nucleotides outside the gene matches: 3. CDR3 in DNA: TGTGCCAGCAGTTTATCAGCGGGAGAACAGTTCTTC. Its translation: CASSLSAGEQFF.

This sequence joins TRBV7-2 and TRBJ2-3, with a tentative D call TRBD2 (6 bases). The CDR3 contains 10 residues. Germline lookup yields CDR1 SGHTA and CDR2 FQGNSA. Between the trimmed V and J ends, which lost 8 bases and 10 bases, there was a span of 10 bases. The CDR3 spells CASGEVSQYF. The CDR3 region has the DNA TGTGCCAGCGGGGAGGTCTCGCAGTATTTT.

This chain connects TRBV6-2 or TRBV6-3 to TRBJ1-3, with D unresolved. Germline V CDR1 and CDR2: MNHEY, SVGEGT. CDR3 length: 11 residues. V dropped 4 bases and J dropped 8 bases, with 6 bases sitting between them. The CDR3 bases are TGTGCCAGCAGTTCGGTGGACACCATATATTTT. Protein: CASSSVDTIYF.

DNA for the CDR3: TGTGCCAGCAGCCCACAGCCAGGGCATGCTTTCTTT. This codes for CASSPQPGHAFF. The chain uses TRBV13 and TRBJ1-1, with D possibly being TRBD1 (5 bases). Between the trimmed V and J ends, which lost 5 bases and 11 bases, there was a span of 15 bases. The CDR3 is 12 amino acids. Germline loops: CDR1 PRHDT, CDR2 FYEKMQ (reference sequence).

This clone was observed a few times. This chain connects TRBV24-1 to TRBJ1-5, with unresolved D. The CDR3 spans 14 residues. From germline, CDR1 is KGHDR and CDR2 SFDVKD. Trimming pared 2 bases from V and 5 bases from J, leaving 9 bases between. The CDR3 DNA follows: TGTGCCACCAGTGATTCCAGGTTATATCAGCCCCAGCATTTT. Translated: CATSDSRLYQPQHF.

The genes are TRBV14 and TRBJ2-3, with 7 bases fitting TRBD2. V gave up 0 bases and J gave up 5 bases; unmatched junction bases: 14. The germline gives CDR1 SGHDN, CDR2 FVKESK. The CDR3 extends over 18 amino acids. This chain's CDR3 is CASSQEPSGGSWGDTQYF. As DNA, the CDR3 is TGTGCCAGCAGCCAAGAACCTAGCGGAGGCTCATGGGGAGATACGCAGTATTTT.

J is TRBJ1-1 and V is TRBV10-3; 10 bases align to TRBD1. The CDR3 has 12 amino acids. Germline CDR1 is ENHRY and CDR2 is SYGVKD. After removal of 6 bases from V and 8 bases from J, the junction contained 3 bases not matched to a gene. The DNA for the CDR3 is TGTGCCATCAGGGGACAGGGGATCGAAGCTTTCTTT. It codes for CAIRGQGIEAFF.

This chain joins TRBV5-1 and TRBJ2-2; D is unresolved. The CDR3 runs to 12 residues. V lost 4 bases and J 8 bases, leaving 9 bases between the germline ends. The germline gives CDR1 SGHRS, CDR2 YFSETQ. The CDR3 DNA is TGCGCCAGCAGCCGCACCGGGGGGGAGCTGTTTTTT. As protein: CASSRTGGELFF.

The chain uses TRBV9 and TRBJ2-3; 12 bases map to TRBD2. The CDR3 runs to 17 residues. J gave up 5 bases and V 0 bases, and 7 bases lay outside the gene matches. Germline CDR1 and CDR2: SGDLS and YYNGEE. CDR3 in DNA: TGTGCCAGCAGCGTAGTGGCTAGCGGGGGGGGTGTAGATACGCAGTATTTT. Its translation: CASSVVASGGGVDTQYF.

The chain employs TRBV15 and TRBJ1-5, with 7 nucleotides matching TRBD1. Germline V lookup: CDR1 LNHNV, CDR2 YYDKDF (reference sequence). The CDR3 loop spans 20 amino acids. V trimming: 2 bases; J trimming: 0 bases; junction bases outside the gene matches: 16. This CDR3 reads CATSRNPIGQGDNSNQPQHF. CDR3 DNA sequence: TGTGCCACCAGCAGAAATCCCATCGGTCAGGGGGATAATAGCAATCAGCCCCAGCATTTT.

V usage is TRBV2 and J usage is TRBJ2-3, with 11 bases fitting TRBD2. The CDR3 is 16 amino acids. V trimming: 6 bases; J trimming: 0 bases; junction bases outside the gene matches: 5. Germline CDR1 SNHLY, CDR2 FYNNEI. In DNA, the CDR3 is TGTGCCAGCAGGGTACTAGCGGGAGATAGCACAGATACGCAGTATTTT. This encodes CASRVLAGDSTDTQYF.

V and J are TRBV5-6 and TRBJ1-2, with 8 bases that match TRBD1. The length of the CDR3 is 15 residues. The trim removed 5 bases at V and 7 bases at J, leaving 13 bases unmatched. Per the germline V gene, CDR1 is SGHDT and CDR2 is YYEEEE. The CDR3 DNA sequence: TGTGCCAGCAGTTCGACAGGGGTTTCGTTTGGTGGCTACACCTTC. Protein product: CASSSTGVSFGGYTF.

This clone was recorded only once. The rearrangement links TRBV4-3 to TRBJ1-4; 8 bases are a match to TRBD1. The germline CDR1 and CDR2 sequences are LGHNA and YSLEER. The trim removed 6 bases at V and 7 bases at J, leaving 10 bases unmatched. The CDR3 contains 15 residues. CDR3 DNA sequence: TGCGCCAGCAGTCAAACAGGGGGACCGAGTGAAAAACTGTTTTTT. It codes for CASSQTGGPSEKLFF.

Note on this clone: Mismatch with germline at one junction end may stem from a read error. V is TRBV7-7 and J is TRBJ2-2; 7 nucleotides align to TRBD1. CDR3 size: 15 residues. Germline assignment: CDR1 SSHAT and CDR2 FNYEAQ (reference sequence). The CDR3 is CASRQGSTGTGELFF. CDR3 DNA: TGTGCTAGCAGACAGGGCTCCACGGGAACCGGGGAGCTGTTTTTT.

This chain uses TRBV19 with TRBJ1-1, with 10 nucleotides matching TRBD1. The germline V gene encodes CDR1 LNHDA and CDR2 SQIVND (reference sequence). The CDR3 has 16 amino acids. V gave up 6 bases and J gave up 3 bases; unmatched junction bases: 10. CDR3 sequence reads: CASSFPAGQGDTEAFF. CDR3 nucleotides: TGTGCCAGTAGCTTCCCGGCCGGACAGGGGGACACTGAAGCTTTCTTT.

The chain couples TRBV6-5 to TRBJ1-2; D ambiguous. The CDR3 is 13 residues long. CDR1 and CDR2 (germline): MNHEY, SVGAGI. Trimming pared 6 bases from V and 4 bases from J, leaving 12 bases between. In nucleotides, the CDR3 is TGTGCCAGCAGCTCGGCGACGGGCTATGGCTACACCTTC. Translation: CASSSATGYGYTF.

This clone appeared once. V and J are TRBV4-3 and TRBJ1-1; D is unresolved. This CDR3 is built from 18 residues. V was cut by 4 bases and J by 0 bases, with 21 bases left in between. Germline V gene data show CDR1 as LGHNA and CDR2 as YSLEER. The CDR3 here is CASSPGASVSLVNTEAFF. DNA for the CDR3: TGCGCCAGCAGCCCTGGTGCTAGTGTTAGTTTAGTGAACACTGAAGCTTTCTTT.

The rearrangement uses TRBV27 and TRBJ2-3; 12 bases are a match to TRBD2. With V trimmed by 3 bases and J by 3 bases, 7 bases remained unmatched. Germline lookup yields CDR1 MNHEY and CDR2 SMNVEV (reference sequence). The CDR3 has 17 residues. The CDR3 here is CASSFSASGRGTDTQYF. In DNA, the CDR3 is TGTGCCAGCAGTTTCTCGGCTAGCGGGAGGGGAACAGATACGCAGTATTTT.